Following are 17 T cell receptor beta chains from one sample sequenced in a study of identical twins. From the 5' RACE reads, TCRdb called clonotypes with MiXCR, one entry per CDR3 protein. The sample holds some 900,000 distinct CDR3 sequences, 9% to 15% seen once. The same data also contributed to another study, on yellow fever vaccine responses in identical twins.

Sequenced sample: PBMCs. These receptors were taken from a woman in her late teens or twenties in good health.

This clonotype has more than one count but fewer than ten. The CDR3 DNA reads as TGTGCCAGCAGCGGAGAGACAGGGTATCAGTTCTTC. Translated: CASSGETGYQFF. The chain has TRBV5-4 and TRBJ2-1, with 7 bases lining up with TRBD1. Germline lookup yields CDR1 SGHNT and CDR2 YYREEE (reference sequence). This CDR3 contains 12 residues. Trimming removed 4 bases from V and 13 bases from J; junction bases left unmatched: 8.

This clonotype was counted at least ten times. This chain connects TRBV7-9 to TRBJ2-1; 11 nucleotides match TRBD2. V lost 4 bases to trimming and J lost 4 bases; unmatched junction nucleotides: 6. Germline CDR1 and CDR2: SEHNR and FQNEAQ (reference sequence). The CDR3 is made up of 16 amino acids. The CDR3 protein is CASSSTGTSGYNEQFF. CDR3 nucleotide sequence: TGTGCCAGCAGCTCCACCGGGACTAGCGGATACAATGAGCAGTTCTTC.

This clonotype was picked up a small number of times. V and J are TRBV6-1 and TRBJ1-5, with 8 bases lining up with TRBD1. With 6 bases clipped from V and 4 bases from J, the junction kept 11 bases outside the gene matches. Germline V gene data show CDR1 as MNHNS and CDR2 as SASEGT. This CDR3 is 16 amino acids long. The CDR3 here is CASSPSRQGRNQPQHF. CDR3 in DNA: TGTGCCAGCAGCCCCTCCCGACAGGGGCGAAATCAGCCCCAGCATTTT.

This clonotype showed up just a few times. CDR3 DNA: TGTGCCACCAGTGATTTTAGGGACACCGGGATACAGTACTTC. This gives the protein CATSDFRDTGIQYF. V and J are TRBV24-1 and TRBJ2-7, with D tentatively TRBD1 (6 bases). The ends were cut back, 1 base at V and 10 bases at J, with 16 bases in the middle. The CDR3 sequence is 14 residues long. The germline V gene has CDR1 KGHDR and CDR2 SFDVKD.

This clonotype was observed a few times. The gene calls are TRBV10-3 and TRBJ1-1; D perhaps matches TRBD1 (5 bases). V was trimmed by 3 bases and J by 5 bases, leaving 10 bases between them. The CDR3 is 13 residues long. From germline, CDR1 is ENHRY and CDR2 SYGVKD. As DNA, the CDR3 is TGTGCCATCAGTGACAGGGAGGGGACTGAAGCTTTCTTT. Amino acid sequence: CAISDREGTEAFF.

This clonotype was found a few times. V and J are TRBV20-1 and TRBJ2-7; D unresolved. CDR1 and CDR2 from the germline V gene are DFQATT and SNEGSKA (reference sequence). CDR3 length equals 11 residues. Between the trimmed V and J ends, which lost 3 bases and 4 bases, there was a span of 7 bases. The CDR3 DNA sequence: TGCAGTGCTAGTGGTCCATACGAGCAGTACGTC. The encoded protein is CSASGPYEQYV.

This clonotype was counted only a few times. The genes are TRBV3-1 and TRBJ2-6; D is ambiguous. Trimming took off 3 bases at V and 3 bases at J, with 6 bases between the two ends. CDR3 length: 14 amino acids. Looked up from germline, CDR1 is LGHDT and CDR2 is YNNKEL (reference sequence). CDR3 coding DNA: TGTGCCAGCAGCCATGGGGATGGGGCCAACGTCCTGACTTTC. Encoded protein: CASSHGDGANVLTF.

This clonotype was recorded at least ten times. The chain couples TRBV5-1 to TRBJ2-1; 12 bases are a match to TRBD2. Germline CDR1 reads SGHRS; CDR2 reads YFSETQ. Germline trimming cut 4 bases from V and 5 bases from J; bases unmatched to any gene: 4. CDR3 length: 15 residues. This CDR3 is CASSGGLAGNNEQFF. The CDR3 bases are TGCGCCAGCAGCGGGGGACTAGCGGGTAACAATGAGCAGTTCTTC.

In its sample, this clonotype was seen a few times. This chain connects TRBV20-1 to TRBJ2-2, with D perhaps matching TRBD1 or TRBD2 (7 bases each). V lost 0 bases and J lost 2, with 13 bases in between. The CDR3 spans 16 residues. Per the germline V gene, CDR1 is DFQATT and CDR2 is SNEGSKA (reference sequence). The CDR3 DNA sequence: TGCAGTGCTAGAGACAGGGGGGGGCCTAACACCGGGGAGCTGTTTTTT. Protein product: CSARDRGGPNTGELFF.

The CDR3 nucleotides read TGTGCCAGCAGTGACGGGACTCCCCTCTTCTTC. Translated, it gives CASSDGTPLFF. The chain links TRBV7-9 to TRBJ2-1, with D perhaps TRBD2 (6 bases). The V and J ends lost 6 bases and 16 bases respectively, with 16 bases between them. Per germline, CDR1 SEHNR and CDR2 FQNEAQ (reference sequence). This CDR3 contains 11 residues.

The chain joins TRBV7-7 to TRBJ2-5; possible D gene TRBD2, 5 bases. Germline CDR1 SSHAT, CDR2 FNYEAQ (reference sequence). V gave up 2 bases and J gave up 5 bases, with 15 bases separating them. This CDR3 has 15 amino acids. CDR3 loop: CASSLSGSGGETQYF. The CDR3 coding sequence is TGTGCCAGCAGCTTATCTGGATCCGGCGGGGAGACCCAGTACTTC.

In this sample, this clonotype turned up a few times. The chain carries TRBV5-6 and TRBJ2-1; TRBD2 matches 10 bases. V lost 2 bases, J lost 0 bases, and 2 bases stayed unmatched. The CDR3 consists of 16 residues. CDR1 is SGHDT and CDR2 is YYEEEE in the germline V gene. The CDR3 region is CASSLLAGPSYNEQFF. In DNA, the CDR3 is TGTGCCAGCAGCTTACTAGCGGGACCCTCCTACAATGAGCAGTTCTTC.

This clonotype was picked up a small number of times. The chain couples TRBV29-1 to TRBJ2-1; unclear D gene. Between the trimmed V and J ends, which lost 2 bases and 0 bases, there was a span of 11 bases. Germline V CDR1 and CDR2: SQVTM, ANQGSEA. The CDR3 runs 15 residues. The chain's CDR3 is CSVEIRWSSYNEQFF. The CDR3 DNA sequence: TGCAGCGTTGAAATCAGGTGGAGCTCCTACAATGAGCAGTTCTTC.

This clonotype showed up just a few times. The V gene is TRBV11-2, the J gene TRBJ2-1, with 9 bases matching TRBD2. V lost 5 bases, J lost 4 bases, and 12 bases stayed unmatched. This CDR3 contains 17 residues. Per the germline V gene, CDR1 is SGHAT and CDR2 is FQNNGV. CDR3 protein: CASSPSAGTSTYNEQFF. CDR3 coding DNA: TGTGCCAGCAGCCCGTCCGCCGGGACTAGCACTTACAATGAGCAGTTCTTC.

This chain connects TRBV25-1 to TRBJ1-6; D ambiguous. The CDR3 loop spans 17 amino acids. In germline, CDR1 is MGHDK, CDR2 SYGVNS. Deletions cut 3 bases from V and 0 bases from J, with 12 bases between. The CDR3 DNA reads TGTGCCAGCAGTGACTCCAAGCGGGGCTCCTATAATTCACCCCTCCACTTT. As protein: CASSDSKRGSYNSPLHF.

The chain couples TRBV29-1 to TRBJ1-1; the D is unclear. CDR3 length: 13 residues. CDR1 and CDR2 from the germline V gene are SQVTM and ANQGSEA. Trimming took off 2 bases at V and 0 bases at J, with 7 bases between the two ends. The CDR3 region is CSVENGMNTEAFF. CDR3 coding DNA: TGCAGCGTTGAAAATGGTATGAACACTGAAGCTTTCTTT.

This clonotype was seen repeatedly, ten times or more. The CDR3 coding sequence is TGTGCCAGCAGCGTCACCACAGATACGCAGTATTTT. Amino acid sequence: CASSVTTDTQYF. V usage is TRBV9 and J usage is TRBJ2-3; no reliable D call. Germline V lookup: CDR1 SGDLS, CDR2 YYNGEE. This CDR3 has 12 amino acids. V gave up 2 bases and J gave up 2 bases, with 3 bases separating them.